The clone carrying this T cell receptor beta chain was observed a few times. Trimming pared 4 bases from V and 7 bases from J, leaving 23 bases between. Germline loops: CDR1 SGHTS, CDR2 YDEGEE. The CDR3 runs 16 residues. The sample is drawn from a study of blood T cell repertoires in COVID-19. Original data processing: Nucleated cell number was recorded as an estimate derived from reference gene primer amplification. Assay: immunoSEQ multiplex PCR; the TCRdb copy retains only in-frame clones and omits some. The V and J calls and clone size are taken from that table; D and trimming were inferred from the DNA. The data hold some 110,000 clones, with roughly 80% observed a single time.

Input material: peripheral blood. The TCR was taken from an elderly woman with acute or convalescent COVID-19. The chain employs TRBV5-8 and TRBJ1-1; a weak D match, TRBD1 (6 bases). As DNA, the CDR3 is TGTGCCAGCAGCCCCCCGGCCCAGGGGCTTCTGTTTGAAGCTTTCTTT. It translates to CASSPPAQGLLFEAFF.